A selection of T cell receptor beta chains follows, all from one sample in a study of blood T cell repertoires in COVID-19. Clones were sequenced by immunoSEQ multiplex PCR, and TCRdb holds only the in-frame ones, with some missing. The table shows roughly 480,000 clones, with roughly 89% occurring only once. Specimen: peripheral blood. These receptors came from a man aged 18 to 30 with COVID-19, enrolled during active disease. The CDR3 runs from the conserved cysteine through the conserved F or W. The order of the fields is clone size, V gene, D gene, J gene, CDR3 DNA, CDR3 protein. D genes are given only for firm matches. The size entry is marked missing in some rows and otherwise reads once, few, many or a size class.

.	TRBV13	TRBD1	TRBJ1-1	TGTGCCAGCAGCTTGGGAGCGGGACAGGGGAACACTGAAGCTTTCTTT	CASSLGAGQGNTEAFF
.	TRBV4-1	TRBD2	TRBJ2-1	TGCGCCAGCAGCCAAGGCTTGGGGACTAGCGGGCACAATGAGCAGTTCTTC	CASSQGLGTSGHNEQFF
.	TRBV19	TRBD2	TRBJ2-5	TGTGCCAGTAGTAGCCCAGCCGGGACTAGAAGGACCCAGTACTTC	CASSSPAGTRRTQYF
.	TRBV4-1	TRBD2	TRBJ2-7	TGCGCCAGCAGCCTTGCCCCGGGGGGGGCCTACGAGCAGTACTTC	CASSLAPGGAYEQYF
.	TRBV6-5	.	TRBJ1-2	TGTGCCAGCTCGGAGGATGCTAACTATGGCTACACCTTC	CASSEDANYGYTF
.	TRBV27	.	TRBJ1-5	TGTGCCAGCAGTTTAGGAGTCAATCAGCCCCAGCATTTT	CASSLGVNQPQHF
.	TRBV7-9	.	TRBJ1-1	TGTGCCAGCAGCTCCGAAACAAACACTGAAGCTTTCTTT	CASSSETNTEAFF
.	TRBV15	TRBD1	TRBJ1-2	TGTGCCACCAGCAGAGATCGACAGGGTGGCTACACCTTC	CATSRDRQGGYTF
.	TRBV6-6	TRBD1	TRBJ1-5	TGTGCCGCAGATACAGGGGGGAATCAGCCCCAGCATTTT	CAADTGGNQPQHF
.	TRBV7-3	.	TRBJ2-1	TGTGCCAGCAGCGTTTCAACGGGTGAGCAGTTCTTC	CASSVSTGEQFF
.	TRBV7-6	TRBD1	TRBJ2-5	TGTGCCAGCAGCCTCGACAGGGCGGGCCAGTACTTC	CASSLDRAGQYF
.	TRBV7-3	TRBD2	TRBJ2-3	TGTGCCAGCAGCTCGGGACTATCCACAGATACGCAGTATTTT	CASSSGLSTDTQYF
.	TRBV18	TRBD1	TRBJ1-1	TGTGCCAGCTCAAACTCAGGGACAGGGGTTAACACTGAAGCTTTCTTT	CASSNSGTGVNTEAFF
once	TRBV7-9	TRBD2	TRBJ2-1	TGTGCCAGCAGCGCTAGTAGCGGGAACAATGAGCAGTTCTTC	CASSASSGNNEQFF
.	TRBV3-1/TRBV3-2	.	TRBJ1-2	TGTGCCAGCAGCCAAGATCACAACGATGGCTACACCTTC	CASSQDHNDGYTF
.	TRBV2	TRBD1	TRBJ2-7	TGTGCCAGCAGTGCCGGACAGGGAGCCTACGAGCAGTACTTC	CASSAGQGAYEQYF
.	TRBV7-9	TRBD2	TRBJ2-3	TGTGCCAGCAGCTCGCAGGGAGGGACGGCCTCCTATACGCAGTATTTT	CASSSQGGTASYTQYF
.	TRBV5-1	TRBD2	TRBJ2-1	TGCGCCAGCAGCCCCGGGACTAGCGTTTACAATGAGCAGTTCTTC	CASSPGTSVYNEQFF
once	TRBV2	TRBD1	TRBJ2-3	TGTGCCAGCAGCGAAGGGACAGGGTCGGTAGATACGCAGTATTTT	CASSEGTGSVDTQYF
once	TRBV6-6	.	TRBJ2-1	TGTGCCAGCAGGCCCGGGAGTCGAAATGAGCAGTTCTTC	CASRPGSRNEQFF
.	TRBV18	TRBD1	TRBJ2-2	TGTGCCAGCTCACCTCTACAGGGGCGCGCGAACACCGGGGAGCTGTTTTTT	CASSPLQGRANTGELFF
.	TRBV10-3	TRBD1	TRBJ2-7	TGTGCCATTCTGGACGCCGGGACAGGGAACCAGTACTTC	CAILDAGTGNQYF
.	TRBV5-6	.	TRBJ2-3	TGTGCCAGCAGCTGGGGGGACTTCACAGATACGCAGTATTTT	CASSWGDFTDTQYF
.	TRBV6-1	.	TRBJ2-1	TGTGCCAGCAGTGAAGCGTCTAGCGTCGAGGACAATGAGCAGTTCTTC	CASSEASSVEDNEQFF
.	TRBV10-3	TRBD2	TRBJ2-5	TGTGCCATCAGTGAGTCGGGGGGGCAAGAGACCCAGTACTTC	CAISESGGQETQYF
.	TRBV11-2	.	TRBJ2-2	TGTGCCAGCAGCTTTAGGTTGAAACAGGATCTTCAGAACACCGGGGAGCTGTTTTTT	CASSFRLKQDLQNTGELFF
.	TRBV3-1/TRBV3-2	.	TRBJ1-5	TGTGCCAGCAGCCAAGAAGGACCCCAGGGACAGCCCCAGCATTTT	CASSQEGPQGQPQHF
few	TRBV6-1	.	TRBJ2-7	TGTGCCAGCAGTGAACTAGCTAGGTTCGACGAGCAGTACTTC	CASSELARFDEQYF
.	TRBV5-1	TRBD1	TRBJ2-5	TGCGCCAGCAGCTTGGGAACCAGGACAGGGTGGGAAGAGACCCAGTACTTC	CASSLGTRTGWEETQYF
once	TRBV7-2	.	TRBJ2-3	TGTGCCAGCAGTTTCGTCGCAGATACGCAGTATTTT	CASSFVADTQYF
many	TRBV19	TRBD2	TRBJ2-7	TGTGCCAGCCGGGGGGGAGTCTTCTACGAGCAGTACTTC	CASRGGVFYEQYF
once	TRBV7-2	TRBD2	TRBJ2-1	TGTGCCAGCAGCTTAGGACTAGCGGGCAATGAGCAGTTCTTC	CASSLGLAGNEQFF